The rows below give T cell receptor beta chains drawn from one sample of a study of shared clonotypes between healthy human individuals. Clones were read by immunoSEQ multiplex PCR, and TCRdb kept only the in-frame ones, dropping some. The repertoire consists of about 490,000 clones, with around 80% occurring once and the leading ten covering around 12%. The material sequenced was PBMCs. These receptors were collected from a woman in her forties in good health. Some clones in this sample may be carry-over from other donors' samples. CDR3s include the opening cysteine and the closing phenylalanine or tryptophan. Each record gives: J gene, V gene, D gene, clone size, CDR3 protein, CDR3 DNA. The D gene is left open where the match is weak. Only some rows state a clone size, as once, few, many or a class for expanded clones.

J: TRBJ1-6
V: TRBV2
D: NA
size: NA
CDR3: CASINPTRGGRSPLHF
DNA: TGTGCCAGCATCAACCCGACCCGAGGGGGGAGATCACCCCTCCACTTT

J: TRBJ1-2
V: TRBV18
D: NA
size: NA
CDR3: CASSPDGSSFYGYTF
DNA: TGTGCCAGCTCACCCGACGGGAGCTCTTTCTATGGCTACACCTTC

J: TRBJ2-4
V: TRBV4-1
D: TRBD1
size: NA
CDR3: CASSQLTGFAKNIQYF
DNA: TGCGCCAGCAGCCAACTGACAGGGTTCGCCAAAAACATTCAGTACTTC

J: TRBJ2-7
V: TRBV28
D: NA
size: NA
CDR3: CASKGQVGSEQYF
DNA: TGTGCCTCCAAGGGGCAGGTCGGGAGCGAGCAGTACTTC

J: TRBJ1-1
V: TRBV5-1
D: NA
size: NA
CDR3: CASSLVGLQNTEAFF
DNA: TGCGCCAGCAGCTTGGTTGGCCTTCAGAACACTGAAGCTTTCTTT

J: TRBJ2-5
V: TRBV2
D: NA
size: NA
CDR3: CASSEGGAGSQETQYF
DNA: TGTGCCAGCAGTGAGGGGGGAGCGGGCAGCCAAGAGACCCAGTACTTC

J: TRBJ2-3
V: TRBV7-9
D: NA
size: NA
CDR3: CASSSGRGPTDTQYF
DNA: TGTGCCAGCAGCTCGGGGAGAGGACCCACAGATACGCAGTATTTT

J: TRBJ2-1
V: TRBV7-9
D: NA
size: NA
CDR3: CASSLVLRNEQFF
DNA: TGTGCCAGCAGCTTAGTTCTACGCAATGAGCAGTTCTTC

J: TRBJ2-5
V: TRBV5-6
D: NA
size: once
CDR3: CASSLGLRRAQETQYF
DNA: TGTGCCAGCAGCTTGGGTCTGCGGCGGGCACAAGAGACCCAGTACTTC

J: TRBJ1-2
V: TRBV5-4
D: TRBD1
size: NA
CDR3: CASSFPTGNYGYTF
DNA: TGTGCCAGCAGCTTTCCGACAGGGAACTATGGCTACACCTTC

J: TRBJ2-7
V: TRBV9
D: NA
size: few
CDR3: CASSRFGANSYEQYF
DNA: TGTGCCAGCAGCCGCTTCGGGGCGAACTCCTACGAGCAGTACTTC

J: TRBJ1-3
V: TRBV4-1
D: TRBD1
size: once
CDR3: CASSHPRRQGASGNTIYF
DNA: TGCGCCAGCAGCCATCCGCGTAGACAGGGGGCCTCTGGAAACACCATATATTTT

J: TRBJ2-7
V: TRBV11-2
D: TRBD2
size: NA
CDR3: CASSTSGGEQYF
DNA: TGTGCCAGCAGCACTAGCGGGGGCGAGCAGTACTTC

J: TRBJ2-3
V: TRBV5-1
D: NA
size: NA
CDR3: CASSLEGPQYF
DNA: TGCGCCAGCAGCTTGGAAGGGCCGCAGTATTTT

J: TRBJ2-1
V: TRBV7-3
D: NA
size: NA
CDR3: CASSLMGIGEQFF
DNA: TGTGCCAGCAGCTTAATGGGGATAGGTGAGCAGTTCTTC

J: TRBJ2-3
V: TRBV18
D: TRBD1
size: NA
CDR3: CASSPRDRASDTQYF
DNA: TGTGCCAGCTCACCCCGGGACAGGGCTTCGGATACGCAGTATTTT

J: TRBJ2-1
V: TRBV27
D: TRBD2
size: NA
CDR3: CASRAGVFYNEQFF
DNA: TGTGCCAGCAGGGCGGGAGTGTTTTACAATGAGCAGTTCTTC

J: TRBJ2-3
V: TRBV7-9
D: TRBD1
size: NA
CDR3: CASGQADTQYF
DNA: TGTGCCAGCGGACAGGCAGATACGCAGTATTTT

J: TRBJ2-1
V: TRBV5-4
D: NA
size: NA
CDR3: CASSWWGTLSYNEQFF
DNA: TGTGCCAGCAGCTGGTGGGGGACACTCTCCTACAATGAGCAGTTCTTC

J: TRBJ2-7
V: TRBV7-9
D: TRBD1
size: NA
CDR3: CASSLQVTGIDEQYF
DNA: TGTGCCAGCAGCTTACAAGTGACAGGGATCGACGAGCAGTACTTC

J: TRBJ2-5
V: TRBV19
D: NA
size: NA
CDR3: CASSVNREETQYF
DNA: TGTGCCAGTAGTGTAAACAGGGAAGAGACCCAGTACTTC

J: TRBJ1-2
V: TRBV11-3
D: NA
size: NA
CDR3: CASSLASGYTF
DNA: TGTGCCAGCAGCTTAGCCAGTGGCTACACCTTC

J: TRBJ2-1
V: TRBV7-2
D: NA
size: once
CDR3: CASSIGTPYNEQFF
DNA: TGTGCCAGCAGTATCGGGACACCTTACAATGAGCAGTTCTTC

J: TRBJ1-1
V: TRBV7-2
D: TRBD1
size: once
CDR3: CASSSQGFGEAFF
DNA: TGTGCCAGCAGCTCACAGGGGTTTGGCGAAGCTTTCTTT

J: TRBJ2-7
V: TRBV7-2
D: NA
size: NA
CDR3: CASSQAPGKGYEQYF
DNA: TGTGCCAGCAGCCAAGCCCCAGGGAAGGGCTACGAGCAGTACTTC

J: TRBJ2-3
V: TRBV2
D: NA
size: NA
CDR3: CASRSGSSTDTQYF
DNA: TGTGCCAGCAGGAGCGGGTCTAGCACAGATACGCAGTATTTT

J: TRBJ2-7
V: TRBV11-2
D: NA
size: NA
CDR3: CASSTRLSAAYEQYF
DNA: TGTGCCAGCAGCACCCGCCTGTCCGCGGCCTACGAGCAGTACTTC

J: TRBJ2-1
V: TRBV6-5
D: NA
size: NA
CDR3: CASRPAGLASNEQFF
DNA: TGTGCCAGCAGACCTGCCGGCCTAGCCAGCAATGAGCAGTTCTTC

J: TRBJ2-1
V: TRBV27
D: NA
size: few
CDR3: CASSFGGIARGNEQFF
DNA: TGTGCCAGCAGTTTCGGGGGCATAGCCCGGGGCAATGAGCAGTTCTTC

J: TRBJ2-2
V: TRBV6-5
D: TRBD2
size: NA
CDR3: CASSYGSGSWTGELFF
DNA: TGTGCCAGCAGTTACGGCAGCGGGAGTTGGACCGGGGAGCTGTTTTTT

J: TRBJ1-1
V: TRBV6-5
D: TRBD1
size: NA
CDR3: CASSYTDRRGTEAFF
DNA: TGTGCCAGCAGTTACACGGACAGGCGGGGCACTGAAGCTTTCTTT

J: TRBJ2-7
V: TRBV9
D: TRBD2
size: NA
CDR3: CASSVSTSDIYEQYF
DNA: TGTGCCAGCAGCGTCAGCACTAGCGACATATACGAGCAGTACTTC

J: TRBJ1-2
V: TRBV10-3
D: NA
size: NA
CDR3: CAISESQGPNYGYTF
DNA: TGTGCCATCAGTGAGTCGCAGGGACCTAACTATGGCTACACCTTC

J: TRBJ1-5
V: TRBV18
D: TRBD1
size: few
CDR3: CASSPQGQGDRQPQHF
DNA: TGTGCCAGCTCTCCCCAGGGACAGGGTGATCGTCAGCCCCAGCATTTT

J: TRBJ1-1
V: TRBV5-6
D: NA
size: once
CDR3: CASKGGGGVRENTEAFF
DNA: TGTGCCAGCAAGGGGGGTGGAGGTGTCCGGGAGAACACTGAAGCTTTCTTT

J: TRBJ2-7
V: TRBV19
D: TRBD1
size: NA
CDR3: CASSFGTGATGEQYF
DNA: TGTGCCAGTAGCTTCGGAACAGGGGCTACGGGGGAGCAGTACTTC

J: TRBJ1-1
V: TRBV28
D: NA
size: NA
CDR3: CASSFKRGTFF
DNA: TGTGCCAGCAGTTTTAAGAGGGGTACTTTCTTT

J: TRBJ1-3
V: TRBV10-2
D: NA
size: NA
CDR3: CASSEGDARDTIYF
DNA: TGCGCCAGCAGTGAAGGGGACGCCAGGGACACCATATATTTT

J: TRBJ2-7
V: TRBV2
D: NA
size: few
CDR3: CASSVRQSYEQYF
DNA: TGTGCCAGCAGTGTCCGACAGAGCTACGAGCAGTACTTC

J: TRBJ2-2
V: TRBV11-2
D: TRBD2
size: NA
CDR3: CASSFGAGGSTGELFF
DNA: TGTGCCAGCAGCTTTGGGGCGGGAGGGAGCACCGGGGAGCTGTTTTTT

J: TRBJ2-5
V: TRBV10-3
D: TRBD2
size: NA
CDR3: CAISPGGAGDSQETQYF
DNA: TGTGCCATCAGCCCCGGGGGAGCGGGAGATAGCCAAGAGACCCAGTACTTC

J: TRBJ2-2
V: TRBV5-1
D: NA
size: NA
CDR3: CASSSQVGGELFF
DNA: TGCGCCAGCAGCTCCCAGGTGGGCGGGGAGCTGTTTTTT

J: TRBJ2-2
V: TRBV7-9
D: TRBD1
size: many
CDR3: CASSPHRGRVSAGELFF
DNA: TGTGCCAGCAGCCCTCACAGGGGGCGCGTTTCGGCCGGGGAGCTGTTTTTT

J: TRBJ2-7
V: TRBV29-1
D: TRBD2
size: NA
CDR3: CSVFFRGTSALMGPYEQYF
DNA: TGCAGCGTCTTTTTTAGGGGGACTAGCGCTTTAATGGGCCCCTACGAGCAGTACTTC

J: TRBJ1-1
V: TRBV25-1
D: TRBD1
size: few
CDR3: CASSEVLGGGRTEAFF
DNA: TGTGCCAGCAGTGAGGTTCTAGGGGGCGGGCGAACTGAAGCTTTCTTT

J: TRBJ1-3
V: TRBV5-1
D: NA
size: NA
CDR3: CASTPDEGSSGNTIYF
DNA: TGCGCCAGCACCCCGGATGAGGGCAGCTCTGGAAACACCATATATTTT

J: TRBJ1-1
V: TRBV5-8
D: NA
size: once
CDR3: CASSLLSGSWAFF
DNA: TGTGCCAGCAGCTTGCTCTCCGGGTCCTGGGCTTTCTTT